These 18 T cell receptor beta chains originate from one sample sequenced in a study of shared clonotypes between healthy human individuals. The assay was immunoSEQ multiplex PCR, and TCRdb's table has in-frame clones only and misses some. The sample includes about 2,500,000 clones, 90% to 95% seen only once; the top ten take 0.13% to 0.15%. Sequencing used naive CD4+ T cells sorted from blood. The subset here: CD45RA+ positively selected. The source is a man aged 18 to 30 in good health.

The chain couples TRBV25-1 to TRBJ1-6; no reliable D call. The CDR3 is 11 amino acids. Deletions cut 5 bases from V and 7 bases from J, with 3 bases between. Germline assignment: CDR1 MGHDK and CDR2 SYGVNS. The CDR3 here is CASSQNSPLHF. DNA for the CDR3: TGTGCCAGCAGTCAGAATTCACCCCTCCACTTT. Supplemented by reference TRBV25-1 and TRBJ1-6, the full variable domain reads EADIYQTPRYLVIGTGKKITLECSQTMGHDKMYWYQQDPGMELHLIHYSYGVNSTEKGDLSSESTVSRIRTEHFPLTLESARPSHTSQYLCASSQNSPLHFGNGTRLTVT.

This clone appeared a single time. DNA of the CDR3: TGTGCCAGCAGCGCTGAGGGGGGTATAGCGGGACTGGTGATCCAGTATTTT. Amino acid sequence: CASSAEGGIAGLVIQYF. The chain is built from TRBV9 and TRBJ2-3, with 8 bases that match TRBD2. The CDR3 extends over 17 amino acids. V trimming: 3 bases; J trimming: 12 bases; junction bases outside the gene matches: 21. Germline V gene data show CDR1 as SGDLS and CDR2 as YYNGEE.

V and J are TRBV5-1 and TRBJ2-7; the match to TRBD2 covers 10 bases. V dropped 4 bases and J dropped 3; count of bases not matched to a gene: 10. This CDR3 has 16 residues. Germline V CDR1 and CDR2: SGHRS, YFSETQ. CDR3 region: CASSPQGAGGVYEQYF. The CDR3 region has the DNA TGCGCCAGCAGCCCACAAGGAGCGGGAGGGGTCTACGAGCAGTACTTC.

The CDR3 sequence: CAEGRIYEQYF. The CDR3 DNA follows: TGTGCCGAAGGACGGATCTACGAGCAGTACTTC. The chain employs TRBV19 and TRBJ2-7; D unresolved. V shed 11 bases and J shed 3 bases, with 11 bases lying between them. The CDR3 extends over 11 amino acids. Germline V lookup: CDR1 LNHDA, CDR2 SQIVND (reference sequence). The complete variable domain, with remaining parts taken from reference TRBV19 and TRBJ2-7, reads DGGITQSPKYLFRKEGQNVTLSCEQNLNHDAMYWYRQDPGQGLRLIYYSQIVNDFQKGDIAEGYSVSREKKESFPLTVTSAQKNPTAFYLCAEGRIYEQYFGPGTRLTVT.

The chain carries TRBV18 and TRBJ1-2; the match to TRBD1 covers 7 bases. V lost 0 bases, J lost 8 bases, and 3 bases stayed unmatched. The CDR3 runs to 13 residues. Germline V lookup: CDR1 KGHSH, CDR2 LQKENI. CDR3 in amino acids: CASSPPGQWGYTF. In DNA, the CDR3 is TGTGCCAGCTCACCACCGGGACAGTGGGGCTACACCTTC.

The chain joins TRBV2 to TRBJ1-2; unclear D gene. V dropped 5 bases and J dropped 8 bases, with 9 bases sitting between them. The length of the CDR3 is 11 residues. From germline, CDR1 is SNHLY and CDR2 FYNNEI. CDR3 sequence: CASSWWLGYTF. The CDR3 DNA is TGTGCCAGCAGTTGGTGGTTAGGCTACACCTTC.

The chain employs TRBV9 and TRBJ2-1, with D perhaps matching TRBD2 (6 bases). CDR3 length: 17 amino acids. Trimming left V 3 bases short and J 1 base short, with 17 bases between. In germline, CDR1 is SGDLS, CDR2 YYNGEE. CDR3 DNA: TGTGCCAGCAGCGACGCGACTAGGAAGGGTTCCTACAATGAGCAGTTCTTC. Translated, it gives CASSDATRKGSYNEQFF.

This clone was seen a single time. V gene TRBV11-2 combines with J gene TRBJ2-3; 9 bases match TRBD2. V shed 4 bases, J shed 3 bases, and the junction held 8 bases outside the gene matches. Germline V gene data show CDR1 as SGHAT and CDR2 as FQNNGV. This CDR3 has 16 amino acids. CDR3 loop: CASSSQGSGRTDTQYF. DNA of the CDR3: TGTGCCAGCAGCTCGCAGGGGAGCGGGAGGACAGATACGCAGTATTTT.

J is TRBJ1-3 and V is TRBV9; perhaps TRBD1 as D (6 bases). The CDR3 runs 18 residues. Between the trimmed V and J ends, which lost 0 bases and 3 bases, there was a span of 19 bases. Germline CDR1 and CDR2: SGDLS and YYNGEE. The CDR3 DNA follows: TGTGCCAGCAGCGTAGAGACTGGACAGACAAAAGGTGGAAACACCATATATTTT. It codes for CASSVETGQTKGGNTIYF.

This clone showed up just once. This chain connects TRBV21-1 to TRBJ2-7; the table's TRBD1 call for D was not verified on the DNA. TRBV21-1 is reported as a pseudogene. The CDR3 is 16 amino acids. The CDR3 nucleotides are TGTGCCAGCAGCAAAGTCGGCACAGGGCTTTGGTACGAGCAGTACTTC. Its translation is CASSKVGTGLWYEQYF.

In regard to this clone: In the same sample, other DNA sequences code for this CDR3. The chain combines TRBV6-6 with TRBJ2-3; D may be TRBD1 or TRBD2 (5 bases each). The germline gives CDR1 MNHNY, CDR2 SVGAGI (reference sequence). The CDR3 is made up of 13 amino acids. The ends were cut back, 1 base at V and 5 bases at J, with 7 bases in the middle. The CDR3 bases are TGTGCCAGCAGTTACTATGGGGGAGATACGCAGTATTTT. This codes for CASSYYGGDTQYF.

The V and J genes are TRBV5-1 and TRBJ2-5, with D perhaps matching TRBD1 (6 bases). CDR1 is SGHRS, CDR2 YFSETQ, per germline. Trimming took 2 bases from V and 3 from J, leaving 11 bases between them. The CDR3 totals 14 residues. The CDR3 nucleotides read TGCGCCAGCAGCTTCCGGACAGAGAAAGAGACCCAGTACTTC. Amino acids: CASSFRTEKETQYF.

This rearrangement joins TRBV5-4 to TRBJ2-2; either TRBD1 or TRBD2 may supply D (5 bases each). V lost 4 bases and J lost 0, with 10 bases in between. CDR3 size: 15 residues. Germline loops: CDR1 SGHNT, CDR2 YYREEE (reference sequence). The CDR3 DNA sequence: TGTGCCAGCAGCCGGGACCTCGCGAACACCGGGGAGCTGTTTTTT. It specifies CASSRDLANTGELFF.

This clone occurred once. The rearrangement links TRBV9 to TRBJ2-3, with D maybe TRBD2 (6 bases). Germline-derived CDR1 and CDR2 are SGDLS and YYNGEE. This CDR3 has 15 amino acids. Trimming removed 7 bases from V and 0 bases from J, with 15 bases in between. CDR3: CASGGRDPSTDTQYF. The CDR3 nucleotides are TGTGCCAGCGGGGGGAGAGATCCGAGCACAGATACGCAGTATTTT.

On this clone: The same CDR3 can be traced to other DNA sequences in this sample. This chain links TRBV6-5 with TRBJ1-3, with 8 positions matching TRBD1. This CDR3 comprises 15 residues. V lost 6 bases and J lost 2; bases outside the gene matches: 6. The germline gives CDR1 MNHEY, CDR2 SVGAGI. The CDR3 reads CASSRGQGPGNTIYF. The CDR3 DNA follows: TGTGCCAGCAGCCGCGGACAGGGCCCTGGAAACACCATATATTTT.

This clone was found once. This chain connects TRBV5-1 to TRBJ2-3; D remains ambiguous. This CDR3 contains 16 residues. Per germline, CDR1 SGHRS and CDR2 YFSETQ. Trimming shortened V by 0 bases and J by 1 base, and 12 bases separated the two germline ends. The CDR3 region has the DNA TGCGCCAGCAGCTTGGGAGGTTTACCAGGCACAGATACGCAGTATTTT. It codes for CASSLGGLPGTDTQYF.

The rearrangement joins TRBV29-1 to TRBJ2-5; D is perhaps TRBD1 (6 bases). The J call may be faulty, since TRBJ2-7 better matches the DNA end. CDR1 and CDR2 from the germline V gene are SQVTM and ANQGSEA. The CDR3 contains 14 residues. In nucleotides, the CDR3 is TGCAGCGTTCCCTTGGGGGCAGGGCCCTACGAGCAGTACTTC. Protein product: CSVPLGAGPYEQYF.

The rearrangement uses TRBV19 and TRBJ1-4, with D hard to call. CDR3 length: 16 amino acids. The germline CDR1 and CDR2 sequences are LNHDA and SQIVND (reference sequence). V was cut by 6 bases and J by 2 bases, with 16 bases left in between. The CDR3 here is CASRGLGSQTNEKLFF. CDR3 sequence (DNA): TGTGCCAGTAGGGGCCTTGGGAGCCAGACTAATGAAAAACTGTTTTTT.